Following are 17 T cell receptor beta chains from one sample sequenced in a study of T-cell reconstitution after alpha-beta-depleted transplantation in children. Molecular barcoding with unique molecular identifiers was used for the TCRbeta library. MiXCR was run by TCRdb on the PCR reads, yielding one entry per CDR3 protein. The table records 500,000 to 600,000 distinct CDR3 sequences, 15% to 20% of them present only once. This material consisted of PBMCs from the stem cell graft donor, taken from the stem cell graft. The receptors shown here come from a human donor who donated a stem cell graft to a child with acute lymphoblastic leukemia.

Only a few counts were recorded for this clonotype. The CDR3 DNA sequence: TGTGCCAGCTCACCAGTGGGGGAAGCAACTAATGAAAAACTGTTTTTT. This sequence encodes CASSPVGEATNEKLFF. The genes are TRBV18 and TRBJ1-4; D is perhaps TRBD1 (5 bases). In germline, CDR1 is KGHSH, CDR2 LQKENI. This CDR3 has 16 amino acids. V gave up 2 bases and J gave up 0 bases, with 10 bases separating them. Based on the CDR3 plus reference TRBV18 and TRBJ1-4, the full variable domain is NAGVMQNPRHLVRRRGQEARLRCSPMKGHSHVYWYRQLPEEGLKFMVYLQKENIIDESGMPKERFSAEFPKEGPSILRIQQVVRGDSAAYFCASSPVGEATNEKLFFGSGTQLSVL.

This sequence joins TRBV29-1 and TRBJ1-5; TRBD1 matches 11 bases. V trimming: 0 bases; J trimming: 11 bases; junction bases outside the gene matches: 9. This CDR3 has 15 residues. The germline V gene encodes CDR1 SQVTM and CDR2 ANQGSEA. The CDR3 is CSVEDRTGGGRTQHF. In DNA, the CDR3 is TGCAGCGTTGAAGATCGGACAGGGGGCGGCAGGACCCAGCATTTT.

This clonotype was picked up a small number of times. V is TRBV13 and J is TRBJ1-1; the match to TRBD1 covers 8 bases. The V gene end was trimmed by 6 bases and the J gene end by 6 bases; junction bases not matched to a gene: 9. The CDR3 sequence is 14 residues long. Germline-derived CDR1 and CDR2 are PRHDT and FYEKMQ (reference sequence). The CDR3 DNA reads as TGTGCCAGCAGATCGACAGGGGTTGCCGCTGAAGCTTTCTTT. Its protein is CASRSTGVAAEAFF.

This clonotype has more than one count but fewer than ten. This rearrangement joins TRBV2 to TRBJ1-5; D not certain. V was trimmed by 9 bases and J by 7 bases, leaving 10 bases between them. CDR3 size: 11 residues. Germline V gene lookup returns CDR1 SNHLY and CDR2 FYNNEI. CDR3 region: CASAYGQPQHF. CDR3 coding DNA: TGTGCCAGTGCTTACGGGCAGCCCCAGCATTTT.

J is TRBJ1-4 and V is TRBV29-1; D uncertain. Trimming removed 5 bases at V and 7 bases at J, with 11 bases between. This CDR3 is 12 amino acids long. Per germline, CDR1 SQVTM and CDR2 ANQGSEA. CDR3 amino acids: CSVRAEGEKLFF. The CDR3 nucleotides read TGCAGCGTTCGGGCGGAGGGTGAAAAACTGTTTTTT.

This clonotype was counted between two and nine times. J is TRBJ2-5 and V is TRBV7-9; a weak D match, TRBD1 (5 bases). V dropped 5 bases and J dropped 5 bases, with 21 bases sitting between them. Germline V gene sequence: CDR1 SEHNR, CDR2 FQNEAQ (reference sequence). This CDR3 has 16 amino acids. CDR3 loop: CASSATRVFLEETQYF. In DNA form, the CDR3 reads TGTGCCAGCAGCGCCACCAGGGTCTTCCTAGAGGAGACCCAGTACTTC.

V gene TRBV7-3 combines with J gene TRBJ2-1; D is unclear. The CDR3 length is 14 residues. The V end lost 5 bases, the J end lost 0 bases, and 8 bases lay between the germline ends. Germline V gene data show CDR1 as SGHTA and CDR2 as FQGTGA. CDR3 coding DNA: TGTGCCAGCAGCAAAATCAGCTCCTACAATGAGCAGTTCTTC. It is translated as CASSKISSYNEQFF.

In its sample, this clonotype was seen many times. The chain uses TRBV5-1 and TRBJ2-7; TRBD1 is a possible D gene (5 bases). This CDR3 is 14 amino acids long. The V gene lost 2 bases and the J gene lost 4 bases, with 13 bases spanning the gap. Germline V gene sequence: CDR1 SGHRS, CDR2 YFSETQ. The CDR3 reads CASSFTGRRYEQYF. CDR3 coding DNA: TGCGCCAGCAGCTTCACAGGCCGGCGGTACGAGCAGTACTTC.

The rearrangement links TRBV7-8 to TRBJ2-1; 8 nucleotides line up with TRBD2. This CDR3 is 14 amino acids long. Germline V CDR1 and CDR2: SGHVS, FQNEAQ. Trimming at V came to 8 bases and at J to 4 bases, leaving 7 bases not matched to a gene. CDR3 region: CASGNSGIYNEQFF. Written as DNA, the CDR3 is TGTGCCAGCGGGAATAGCGGGATTTACAATGAGCAGTTCTTC.

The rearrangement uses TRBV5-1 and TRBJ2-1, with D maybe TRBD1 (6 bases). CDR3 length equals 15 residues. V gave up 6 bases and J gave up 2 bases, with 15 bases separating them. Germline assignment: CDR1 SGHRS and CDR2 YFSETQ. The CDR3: CASKMVEGAYNEQFF. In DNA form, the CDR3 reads TGCGCCAGCAAGATGGTCGAGGGGGCCTACAATGAGCAGTTCTTC.

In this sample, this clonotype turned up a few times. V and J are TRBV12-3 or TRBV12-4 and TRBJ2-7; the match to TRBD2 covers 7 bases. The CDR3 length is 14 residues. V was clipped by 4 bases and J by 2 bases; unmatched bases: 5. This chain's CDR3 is CASSSAGLAYEQYF. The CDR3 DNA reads TGTGCCAGCAGTTCCGCCGGACTAGCCTACGAGCAGTACTTC.

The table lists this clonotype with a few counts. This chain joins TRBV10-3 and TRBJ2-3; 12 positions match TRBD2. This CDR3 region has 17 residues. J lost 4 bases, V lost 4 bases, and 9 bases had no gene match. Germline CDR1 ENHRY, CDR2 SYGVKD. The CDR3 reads CAISAWLAGGKSDTQYF. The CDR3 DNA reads TGTGCCATCAGTGCGTGGCTAGCGGGAGGGAAGTCAGATACGCAGTATTTT.

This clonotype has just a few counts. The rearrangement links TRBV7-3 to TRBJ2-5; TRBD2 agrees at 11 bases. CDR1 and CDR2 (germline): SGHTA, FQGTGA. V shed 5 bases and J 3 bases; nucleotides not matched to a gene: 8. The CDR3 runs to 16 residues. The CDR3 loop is CASSVGLAGTKETQYF. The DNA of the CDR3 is TGTGCCAGCAGCGTCGGACTAGCGGGTACCAAAGAGACCCAGTACTTC.

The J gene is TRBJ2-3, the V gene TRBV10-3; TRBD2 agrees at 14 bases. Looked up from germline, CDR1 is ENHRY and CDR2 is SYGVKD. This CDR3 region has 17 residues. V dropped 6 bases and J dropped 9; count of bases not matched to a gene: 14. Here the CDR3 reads CAISAGTSGGREKTQYF. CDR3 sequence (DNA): TGTGCCATCAGCGCCGGGACTAGCGGGGGAAGGGAAAAGACGCAGTATTTT.

The CDR3, as DNA: TGTGCCAGCAGCCCCTCGAGGCAGCCCCAGCATTTT. Translation: CASSPSRQPQHF. The chain uses TRBV12-3 or TRBV12-4 and TRBJ1-5; D remains ambiguous. Trimming cost V 6 bases and J 7 bases, with 10 bases left between them. The CDR3 runs 12 residues.

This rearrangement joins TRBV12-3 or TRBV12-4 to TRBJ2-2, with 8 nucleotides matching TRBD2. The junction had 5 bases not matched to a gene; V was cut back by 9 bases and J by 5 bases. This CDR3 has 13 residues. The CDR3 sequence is CASLGGETGELFF. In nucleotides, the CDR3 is TGTGCCAGTCTCGGGGGGGAAACCGGGGAGCTGTTTTTT.

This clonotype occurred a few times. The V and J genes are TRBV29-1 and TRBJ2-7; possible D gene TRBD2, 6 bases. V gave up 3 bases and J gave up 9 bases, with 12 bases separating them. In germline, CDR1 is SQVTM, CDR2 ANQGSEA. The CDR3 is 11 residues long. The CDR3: CSVDPGDGQYF. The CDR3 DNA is TGCAGCGTTGATCCGGGGGACGGGCAGTACTTC.